The rows below give T cell receptor beta chains drawn from one sample of a study of early T cells in non-severe SARS-CoV-2 infection. Each CDR3 protein is one row after TCRdb ran MiXCR on the 5' RACE reads. This table has some 22,000 distinct CDR3 sequences, less than 4.5% appearing once. The material sequenced was whole blood. The receptors here all came from an adult who was a healthcare worker with PCR-confirmed SARS-CoV-2 infection or an uninfected control (not recorded which). CDR3s include the opening cysteine and the closing phenylalanine or tryptophan. The D gene is left open where the match is weak. Clone size is given as how often the clone was seen (once, few, many) or a class if it is expanded.

CDR3 protein,CDR3 DNA,J gene,V gene,clone size,D gene
CASSLDRVLPGGQFF,TGTGCCAGCAGCTTAGATCGGGTGCTCCCAGGTGGGCAGTTCTTC,TRBJ2-1,TRBV11-2,many,.
CASSQEAGTGDEQFF,TGTGCCAGCAGCCAAGAGGCGGGTACGGGGGATGAGCAGTTCTTC,TRBJ2-1,TRBV3-1,many,.
CASSPPQSLDRVIRTNTEAFF,TGTGCCAGCAGTCCCCCTCAATCCCTGGACCGGGTTATACGGACGAACACTGAAGCTTTCTTT,TRBJ1-1,TRBV12-3/TRBV12-4,many,.
CASSQDRGDQNGYTF,TGCGCCAGCAGCCAAGATCGGGGAGATCAGAATGGCTACACCTTC,TRBJ1-2,TRBV4-3,many,.
CATSGRGGYTF,TGTGCCACCAGTGGTCGCGGCGGCTACACCTTC,TRBJ1-2,TRBV24-1,many,.
CASSVTGTGGFAEAFF,TGTGCCAGCAGCGTAACCGGGACAGGGGGCTTTGCTGAAGCTTTCTTT,TRBJ1-1,TRBV9,many,TRBD1
CAWSPRGRGYNEQFF,TGTGCCTGGAGCCCCCGCGGCCGAGGCTACAATGAGCAGTTCTTC,TRBJ2-1,TRBV30,many,.
CAASPGDSNQPQHF,TGTGCCGCCTCCCCCGGGGATAGCAATCAGCCCCAGCATTTT,TRBJ1-5,TRBV15,many,.
CASSPLPLSGTGTDTQYF,TGTGCCAGCTCACCCCTACCCCTATCCGGGACTGGAACAGATACGCAGTATTTT,TRBJ2-3,TRBV18,many,.
CSVGYSGANVLTF,TGCAGCGTTGGGTACTCTGGGGCCAACGTCCTGACTTTC,TRBJ2-6,TRBV29-1,many,.
CASSLSARGGHTIYF,TGTGCCAGCAGTTTATCGGCAAGAGGGGGGCACACCATATATTTT,TRBJ1-3,TRBV28,many,.
CASSPIALNTEAFF,TGTGCCAGCAGCCCCATAGCCTTGAACACTGAAGCTTTCTTT,TRBJ1-1,TRBV9,few,.
CASSLMYSQGAFF,TGTGCCAGCAGCTTAATGTACTCCCAGGGAGCTTTCTTT,TRBJ1-1,TRBV7-2,many,.
CASSFGDTQYF,TGTGCCAGCAGCTTCGGAGATACGCAGTATTTT,TRBJ2-3,TRBV11-2,medium-sized,.